Listed here are 32 T cell receptor beta chains from one sample, sequenced in a study of T cell repertoires in cytomegalovirus infection. TCRdb independently ran MiXCR on the reads; one entry per CDR3 protein. The table has approximately 550,000 distinct CDR3 sequences, more than 15% seen once. The material sequenced was CD8+ T cells from PBMCs. The receptors originated from a human donor in good health (CMV status not recorded). Some clones in this sample may be carry-over from other donors' samples.

This clonotype came up a few times. The chain carries TRBV27 and TRBJ2-3, with TRBD2 identical over 7 bases. Losses at the gene ends were 4 bases for V and 2 bases for J; bases not matched to a gene: 6. Germline V gives CDR1 MNHEY, CDR2 SMNVEV (reference sequence). The length of the CDR3 is 15 residues. Written as DNA, the CDR3 is TGTGCCAGCAGTTCCAAAGCGGGGTTCACAGATACGCAGTATTTT. Amino acids: CASSSKAGFTDTQYF.

The chain couples TRBV7-9 to TRBJ2-7; TRBD2 matches 8 bases. V trimming: 4 bases; J trimming: 2 bases; junction bases outside the gene matches: 19. CDR3 length: 19 residues. The germline gives CDR1 SEHNR, CDR2 FQNEAQ (reference sequence). The CDR3 sequence is CASSSNGGSGTREAYEQYF. The CDR3 region has the DNA TGTGCCAGCAGCTCGAATGGGGGTAGCGGGACCCGGGAGGCCTACGAGCAGTACTTC.

There are many counts of this clonotype. V usage is TRBV7-3 and J usage is TRBJ2-3; TRBD2 agrees at 8 bases. V shed 1 base and J 0 bases; nucleotides not matched to a gene: 9. The V gene's germline CDR1 is SGHTA and CDR2 FQGTGA. CDR3 length: 18 residues. The CDR3 sequence: CASSLITSGVTSTDTQYF. CDR3 DNA sequence: TGTGCCAGCAGCTTAATTACTAGCGGAGTCACTAGCACAGATACGCAGTATTTT.

This clonotype appeared a few times. The chain recombines TRBV2 with TRBJ1-5; 8 positions match TRBD1. This CDR3 contains 15 residues. J lost 1 base, V lost 11 bases, and 10 bases had no gene match. In germline, CDR1 is SNHLY, CDR2 FYNNEI. CDR3: CAANPTGGSNQPQHF. The DNA for the CDR3 is TGTGCCGCCAACCCTACAGGGGGGAGCAATCAGCCCCAGCATTTT.

The rearrangement uses TRBV19 and TRBJ2-1; D unclear. The length of the CDR3 is 12 residues. The V end lost 5 bases, the J end lost 10 bases, and 12 bases lay between the germline ends. CDR1 is LNHDA, CDR2 SQIVND, per germline (reference sequence). CDR3 loop: CASSQDSLEQFF. The CDR3 DNA reads TGTGCCAGTAGTCAAGACTCCCTGGAGCAGTTCTTC.

The table lists this clonotype with many counts. The chain combines TRBV6-1 with TRBJ1-5; perhaps TRBD1 as D (5 bases). There are 15 residues in the CDR3. CDR1 is MNHNS and CDR2 is SASEGT in the germline V gene. V was trimmed by 6 bases and J by 0 bases, leaving 12 bases between them. CDR3 amino acids: CASSPAGRSNQPQHF. The DNA for the CDR3 is TGTGCCAGCAGCCCCGCAGGGCGTAGCAATCAGCCCCAGCATTTT.

This chain uses TRBV27 with TRBJ2-2; maybe TRBD1 (5 bases). The ends were cut back, 8 bases at V and 0 bases at J, with 13 bases in the middle. The germline V gene has CDR1 MNHEY and CDR2 SMNVEV (reference sequence). The length of the CDR3 is 15 residues. CDR3: CASWGPAPNTGELFF. The CDR3 DNA reads TGTGCCAGCTGGGGCCCAGCCCCGAACACCGGGGAGCTGTTTTTT.

V and J are TRBV4-1 and TRBJ1-2; D remains ambiguous. This CDR3 is built from 14 residues. The germline V gene has CDR1 MGHRA and CDR2 YSYEKL. The V end lost 0 bases, the J end lost 7 bases, and 12 bases lay between the germline ends. CDR3 protein: CASSQDEGLSGYTF. In nucleotides, the CDR3 is TGCGCCAGCAGCCAAGATGAAGGTCTAAGTGGCTACACCTTC.

This chain links TRBV18 with TRBJ2-7; no reliable D call. The CDR3 length is 14 residues. Germline V gene data show CDR1 as KGHSH and CDR2 as LQKENI. V was shortened by 2 bases and J by 1 base, with 9 bases between the two germline ends. The CDR3 spells CASSPKGFSYEQYF. The CDR3 DNA is TGTGCCAGCTCACCAAAGGGCTTTTCCTACGAGCAGTACTTC.

The chain carries TRBV27 and TRBJ2-7, with TRBD1 matching 10 bases. The CDR3 covers 14 residues. V lost 8 bases, J lost 2 bases, and 6 bases stayed unmatched. In germline, CDR1 is MNHEY, CDR2 SMNVEV (reference sequence). The CDR3: CASASDRGAYEQYF. As DNA, the CDR3 is TGTGCCAGCGCCTCGGACAGGGGGGCCTACGAGCAGTACTTC.

This clonotype was counted at least ten times. V usage is TRBV7-2 and J usage is TRBJ2-1; no firm D call. The V and J ends lost 5 bases and 10 bases respectively, with 15 bases between them. This CDR3 is built from 13 residues. The germline gives CDR1 SGHTA, CDR2 FQGNSA. The CDR3 DNA is TGTGCCAGCAGCCTGCGACCCATGAGGGAGCAGTTCTTC. Encoded protein: CASSLRPMREQFF.

In its sample, this clonotype was seen many times. J is TRBJ2-7 and V is TRBV7-9; the D call may be TRBD1 or TRBD2 (5 bases each). Germline V gives CDR1 SEHNR, CDR2 FQNEAQ (reference sequence). The CDR3 contains 14 residues. Trimming cost V 5 bases and J 1 base, with 12 bases left between them. CDR3: CASSPPGTSYEQYF. In DNA form, the CDR3 reads TGTGCCAGCAGCCCCCCAGGGACGTCCTACGAGCAGTACTTC.

This clonotype came up many times. The J gene is TRBJ2-3, the V gene TRBV28, with a possible D match to TRBD2 (5 bases). CDR3 length: 14 residues. V shed 3 bases and J shed 0 bases, with 7 bases lying between them. Germline loops: CDR1 MDHEN, CDR2 SYDVKM. The DNA of the CDR3 is TGTGCCAGCAGTTTCAGAGGGAGCACAGATACGCAGTATTTT. Encoded protein: CASSFRGSTDTQYF.

The chain uses TRBV20-1 and TRBJ1-1; D is unclear. The CDR3 length is 13 residues. V was pared by 0 bases and J by 8 bases, with 13 bases between. The germline CDR1 and CDR2 sequences are DFQATT and SNEGSKA (reference sequence). The CDR3 DNA reads TGCAGTGCTAGAGATCAGACCAGGCCAGAAGCTTTCTTT. Translating it yields CSARDQTRPEAFF.

This clonotype was seen only a few times. The chain joins TRBV15 to TRBJ2-1; D perhaps matches TRBD1 (6 bases). The CDR3 length is 16 residues. Germline CDR1 LNHNV, CDR2 YYDKDF (reference sequence). V was shortened by 5 bases and J by 0 bases, with 14 bases between the two germline ends. Here the CDR3 DNA reads TGTGCCACCAGCTCACGGGACACGAGCTCCTACAATGAGCAGTTCTTC. Its protein is CATSSRDTSSYNEQFF.

Worth noting for this clonotype: Since a much larger clone is just one base distant, this may be a read error. CDR3 region: CASSYLDRTGELFF. CDR3 nucleotide sequence: TGTGCCAGCAGTTACCTGGACAGGACCGGGGAGCTGTTTTTT. V gene TRBV6-6 combines with J gene TRBJ2-2, with TRBD1 matching over 7 bases. Losses at the gene ends were 2 bases for V and 5 bases for J; bases not matched to a gene: 2. Germline CDR1 and CDR2: MNHNY and SVGAGI (reference sequence). The CDR3 extends over 14 amino acids.

This clonotype was detected many times. This chain uses TRBV28 with TRBJ2-3, with 8 positions matching TRBD2. Germline CDR1 MDHEN, CDR2 SYDVKM. CDR3 length: 15 amino acids. Trimming at V came to 1 base and at J to 6 bases, leaving 6 bases not matched to a gene. The CDR3 is CASSLYFGRADTQYF. The CDR3 nucleotides are TGTGCCAGCAGTTTATACTTCGGGAGGGCCGATACGCAGTATTTT.

The rearrangement links TRBV10-3 to TRBJ1-1; the D is unclear. The CDR3 totals 17 residues. CDR1 and CDR2 from the germline V gene are ENHRY and SYGVKD. The V end lost 0 bases, the J end lost 1 base, and 15 bases lay between the germline ends. DNA for the CDR3: TGTGCCATCAGTGAGTCGGGGTATGTGGAACCGAACACTGAAGCTTTCTTT. Its protein is CAISESGYVEPNTEAFF.

The table lists this clonotype with many counts. V gene TRBV19 combines with J gene TRBJ2-1, with 7 bases fitting TRBD2. The CDR3 covers 17 residues. CDR1 is LNHDA, CDR2 SQIVND, per germline (reference sequence). V shed 3 bases, J shed 6 bases, and the junction held 14 bases outside the gene matches. The CDR3 sequence is CASSMRRVAGVLNEQFF. CDR3 nucleotides: TGTGCCAGTAGTATGAGGCGCGTGGCGGGAGTCCTCAATGAGCAGTTCTTC.

The chain links TRBV14 to TRBJ2-7; possibly TRBD1 or TRBD2 for D (6 bases each). There are 16 residues in the CDR3. V was clipped by 3 bases and J by 0 bases, with 15 bases between them. Germline lookup yields CDR1 SGHDN and CDR2 FVKESK. The CDR3 DNA follows: TGTGCCAGCAGCCATAGGAGGGGGGCGAGCTCCTACGAGCAGTACTTC. As protein: CASSHRRGASSYEQYF.

This clonotype occurred many times. The chain has TRBV6-5 and TRBJ1-4; D remains ambiguous. Per germline, CDR1 MNHEY and CDR2 SVGAGI. Trimming cost V 6 bases and J 0 bases, with 14 bases left between them. This CDR3 region has 16 residues. The CDR3 loop reads CASSPLEATTNEKLFF. The CDR3 DNA reads as TGTGCCAGCAGCCCACTAGAGGCTACAACTAATGAAAAACTGTTTTTT.

This clonotype was counted ten times or more. CDR3 sequence reads: CASSFTRLATGELFF. CDR3 nucleotides: TGTGCCAGCAGCTTTACGAGACTAGCAACTGGGGAGCTGTTTTTT. The chain carries TRBV11-1 and TRBJ2-2; 7 positions agree with TRBD2. The CDR3 covers 15 residues. Looked up from germline, CDR1 is SGHAT and CDR2 is FQDESV (reference sequence). V trimming: 3 bases; J trimming: 8 bases; junction bases outside the gene matches: 9.

This clonotype was found a few times. Mismatch with germline at one junction end may stem from a read error. The chain employs TRBV3-1 and TRBJ2-1, with a tentative D call TRBD2 (5 bases). CDR3 length: 17 amino acids. The germline gives CDR1 LGHDT, CDR2 YNNKEL (reference sequence). This CDR3 reads CASTQAPRRRSYNEQFF. The CDR3 DNA reads TGTGCCAGCACCCAAGCCCCCAGGAGGCGCTCCTACAATGAGCAGTTCTTC.

This clonotype was counted ten times or more. The V call is TRBV5-6, the J call TRBJ2-3, with a weak D call TRBD2 (6 bases). CDR1 is SGHDT and CDR2 is YYEEEE in the germline V gene. The ends were cut back, 4 bases at V and 2 bases at J, with 14 bases in the middle. CDR3 size: 15 residues. CDR3 nucleotide sequence: TGTGCCAGCAGCCCCCTGGGAGGCTCCACAGATACGCAGTATTTT. Translation gives CASSPLGGSTDTQYF. Looking up the rest from reference TRBV5-6 and TRBJ2-3 gives the full variable domain: DAGVTQSPTHLIKTRGQQVTLRCSPKSGHDTVSWYQQALGQGPQFIFQYYEEEERQRGNFPDRFSGHQFPNYSSELNVNALLLGDSALYLCASSPLGGSTDTQYFGPGTRLTVL.

The gene calls are TRBV20-1 and TRBJ2-2; 7 bases align to TRBD2. Germline CDR1 is DFQATT and CDR2 is SNEGSKA (reference sequence). The V segment lost 7 bases and the J segment 2 bases; nucleotides outside the gene matches: 13. CDR3 length: 16 residues. The CDR3 loop is CSGKEFREGNTGELFF. The CDR3 coding sequence is TGCAGTGGCAAAGAGTTCAGGGAGGGAAACACCGGGGAGCTGTTTTTT.

This clonotype was seen repeatedly, ten times or more. CDR3 loop: CAISAPREHNEQFF. In DNA form, the CDR3 reads TGTGCCATCAGTGCCCCGAGGGAGCACAATGAGCAGTTCTTC. The rearrangement links TRBV10-3 to TRBJ2-1; D is possibly TRBD2 (5 bases). Per the germline V gene, CDR1 is ENHRY and CDR2 is SYGVKD. The CDR3 length is 14 residues. V shed 4 bases and J shed 5 bases, with 12 bases lying between them.

This clonotype was detected only a few times. The chain joins TRBV5-6 to TRBJ1-3, with a weak D call TRBD1 (5 bases). The CDR3 loop spans 19 amino acids. Germline loops: CDR1 SGHDT, CDR2 YYEEEE. V shed 3 bases and J shed 0 bases, with 22 bases lying between them. The chain's CDR3 is CASSWTLGRDANSGNTIYF. CDR3 DNA sequence: TGTGCCAGCAGCTGGACATTGGGTCGAGACGCGAACTCTGGAAACACCATATATTTT.

There are a few counts of this clonotype. This chain links TRBV12-5 with TRBJ2-5; TRBD2 agrees at 7 bases. CDR1 is LGHNT, CDR2 FRNRAP, per germline. Trimming removed 4 bases from V and 3 bases from J; junction bases left unmatched: 5. CDR3 length: 14 residues. The CDR3 sequence: CASGSGLDKETQYF. The CDR3 DNA is TGTGCTAGTGGTTCCGGACTAGACAAAGAGACCCAGTACTTC.

J is TRBJ2-3 and V is TRBV27; 10 bases map to TRBD1. The CDR3 is 17 amino acids. The J segment lost 1 base and the V segment lost 5 bases, leaving 9 bases of the junction unmatched. Germline CDR1 and CDR2: MNHEY and SMNVEV (reference sequence). The CDR3 nucleotides are TGTGCCAGCAGTATCGGGGACAGGGGCAAACGCACAGATACGCAGTATTTT. It translates to CASSIGDRGKRTDTQYF.

The chain joins TRBV28 to TRBJ2-7; tentatively, D is TRBD1 (6 bases). Germline V gene sequence: CDR1 MDHEN, CDR2 SYDVKM. Trimming cost V 8 bases and J 0 bases, with 20 bases left between them. The CDR3 covers 16 residues. This CDR3 is CASLGMATGHSYEQYF. For the CDR3, the DNA is TGTGCCAGCCTGGGAATGGCGACAGGACACTCCTACGAGCAGTACTTC.

The chain recombines TRBV6-1 with TRBJ1-4, with D hard to call. This CDR3 spans 14 amino acids. CDR1 and CDR2 (germline): MNHNS, SASEGT. The ends were cut back, 2 bases at V and 0 bases at J, with 4 bases in the middle. CDR3 bases: TGTGCCAGCAGTGAAAGCTCAACTAATGAAAAACTGTTTTTT. Translating gives CASSESSTNEKLFF.

The CDR3 spells CASSLSGTGDYGNQPQHF. DNA of the CDR3: TGTGCCAGCAGTTTATCCGGGACAGGGGATTATGGCAATCAGCCCCAGCATTTT. The rearrangement links TRBV28 to TRBJ1-5; 10 bases agree with TRBD1. The germline CDR1 and CDR2 sequences are MDHEN and SYDVKM. The CDR3 is made up of 18 amino acids. After removal of 1 base from V and 2 bases from J, the junction contained 8 bases not matched to a gene.